One and the same sample provided the 13 T cell receptor beta chains below, sequenced in a study of tumor and adjacent non-tumor tissue in lung cancer. A modified ARM-PCR protocol with three rounds of nested PCR amplified TCRbeta. TCRdb itself ran the multiplex PCR reads through MiXCR, one entry per CDR3 protein. Here the sample spans over 100,000 distinct CDR3 sequences, roughly 77% being singletons. The template was RNA from unsorted bulk tissue. The sequencing sample was made of lung tumor tissue. The receptors originated from a woman aged 55-70 years with non-small cell lung cancer.

This clonotype was picked up one time. A read error is possible here, since a much larger clone lies one base away. The chain carries TRBV20-1 and TRBJ2-3, with 11 bases aligning to TRBD2. Trimming took 2 bases from V and 0 from J; bases not matched to a gene: 7. This CDR3 spans 17 amino acids. In germline, CDR1 is DFQATT, CDR2 SNEGSKA (reference sequence). The CDR3 DNA reads TGCAGTGCTAGAAGGGCTAGCGGGGGGCCAAGCACAGATACGCAGTATTTT. Its protein product is CSARRASGGPSTDTQYF.

On this clonotype: A much more abundant neighbour one base away suggests this may be a read error. The V and J genes are TRBV28 and TRBJ1-1; D remains unclear. CDR3 length: 14 residues. Per the germline V gene, CDR1 is MDHEN and CDR2 is SYDVKM. The CDR3 protein is CASSPAFLNTESFF. The CDR3 DNA reads as TGTGCCAGCAGTCCCGCCTTTTTGAACACTGAATCTTTCTTT.

The sample holds a few counts of this clonotype. The CDR3 loop is CASSLTGNTGELFF. The CDR3 coding sequence is TGTGCCAGCAGCTTGACAGGGAACACCGGGGAGCTGTTTTTT. The chain recombines TRBV5-8 with TRBJ2-2; the D gene is possibly TRBD1 (5 bases). Germline lookup yields CDR1 SGHTS and CDR2 YDEGEE. This CDR3 has 14 amino acids. Deletions cut 1 base from V and 1 base from J, with 5 bases between.

In regard to this clonotype: In this CDR3 the conserved last residue, phenylalanine or tryptophan, is missing, so a read error is likely. This sequence joins TRBV11-3 and TRBJ2-3, with D perhaps matching TRBD2 (6 bases). The V end lost 6 bases, the J end lost 7 bases, and 20 bases lay between the germline ends. Germline-derived CDR1 and CDR2 are SGHNT and YENEEA. The CDR3 spans 15 residues. CDR3 in amino acids: CASSPSGQGGHTQYS. The CDR3, as DNA: TGTGCCAGCAGTCCCTCCGGGCAGGGAGGTCATACGCAGTATTCT.

Points on this clonotype: The junction departs from the called germline gene at one end, perhaps through a read error. The rearrangement joins TRBV28 to TRBJ2-3; 7 nucleotides agree with TRBD2. The CDR3 spans 14 residues. The germline gives CDR1 MDHEN, CDR2 SYDVKM. The CDR3 coding sequence is TGTGCCAACGGCTGGGGAGGGAGCACAGATACTCAGTATTTT. It is translated as CANGWGGSTDTQYF.

Regarding this clonotype: One junction end does not reproduce the germline sequence, and a read error may be involved. The rearrangement uses TRBV12-3 or TRBV12-4 and TRBJ2-7; 7 positions agree with TRBD1. The CDR3 runs 14 residues. The CDR3 DNA follows: TGTACCAGTAGAATACAGGGGTACTACTACGAGCAGTACTTC. Its protein product is CTSRIQGYYYEQYF.

A remark on this clonotype: A much larger clone differs from this one at a single base, so this may be a read error. The V gene is TRBV10-1, the J gene TRBJ1-5; 7 nucleotides agree with TRBD1. The CDR3 extends over 15 amino acids. Germline CDR1 reads WNHNN; CDR2 reads SYGVQD (reference sequence). The CDR3 sequence: CASTLRQGYNQLQHF. The CDR3 coding sequence is TGCGCCAGCACCCTAAGACAGGGCTACAATCAGCTCCAGCATTTT.

In regard to this clonotype: This likely comes from a read error, as the CDR3 has no conserved phenylalanine or tryptophan at its end. The limits of the CDR3 on the DNA are not certain, so only TCRdb's listed CDR3 is given. The V gene is TRBV6-5, the J gene TRBJ2-5; TRBD1 is the table's D call, not checked against the DNA. The length of the CDR3 is 14 amino acids, counting both ends. Germline V gene data show CDR1 as MNHEY and CDR2 as SVGAGI. The CDR3: CASSRTGGQMTQYS.

In the case of this clonotype: This may arise from a read error, as a much more abundant clone is one base away. The chain links TRBV7-2 to TRBJ1-1; D is perhaps TRBD1 (5 bases). CDR1 is SGHTA and CDR2 is FQGNSA in the germline V gene. The ends were cut back, 0 bases at V and 8 bases at J, with 13 bases in the middle. This CDR3 is 14 amino acids long. This chain's CDR3 is CASSLARDLREAFF. The CDR3, as DNA: TGTGCCAGCAGCTTAGCGCGGGACTTAAGGGAAGCTTTCTTT. Looking up the rest from reference TRBV7-2 and TRBJ1-1 gives the full variable domain: GAGVSQSPSNKVTEKGKDVELRCDPISGHTALYWYRQSLGQGLEFLIYFQGNSAPDKSGLPSDRFSAERTGGSVSTLTIQRTQQEDSAVYLCASSLARDLREAFFGQGTRLTVV.

This clonotype was counted a single time. The junction departs from germline at one end; a sequencing error may be responsible. V gene TRBV4-2 combines with J gene TRBJ2-7; tentatively, D is TRBD1 (6 bases). CDR3 length: 15 residues. CDR1 LGHNA and CDR2 YNFKEQ come from the germline V gene. The chain's CDR3 is CVSSPTRTESYEQYF. The DNA for the CDR3 is TGTGTCAGCAGCCCTACCAGGACAGAATCCTACGAGCAGTACTTC.

About this clonotype itself: Since no conserved phenylalanine or tryptophan closes the CDR3, a read error is the likely cause. The genes are TRBV11-3 and TRBJ2-1; TRBD2 matches 10 bases. This CDR3 comprises 17 residues. Germline V CDR1 and CDR2: SGHNT, YENEEA. The CDR3 loop is CVSSLELSSGSHNEQFS. The CDR3 DNA reads as TGTGTCAGTAGCTTAGAGTTGTCTAGCGGGAGCCACAATGAGCAGTTCTCC.

The sample holds many counts of this clonotype. The chain employs TRBV6-5 and TRBJ2-7; D is tentatively TRBD1 or TRBD2 (5 bases each). CDR1 MNHEY and CDR2 SVGAGI come from the germline V gene. CDR3 length: 14 residues. V lost 5 bases, J lost 12 bases, and 23 bases lay in between. In nucleotides, the CDR3 is TGTGCCAGCAGTCAGAACCGGGACCGACTGGGGCGGTACTTC. This translates into CASSQNRDRLGRYF.

This clonotype was seen a single time. As the CDR3 is not closed by the conserved phenylalanine or tryptophan, this likely results from a read error. The DNA is omitted, as the CDR3 cannot be located on it reliably, and the CDR3 follows TCRdb's listing. The chain uses TRBV6-5 and TRBJ1-5; TRBD1 reflects the table's D call only, with no check against the DNA. The CDR3 comprises 16 residues, both ends counted. Germline-derived CDR1 and CDR2 are MNHEY and SVGAGI. CDR3 residues: CASRADWGSSNQPQLL.